This T cell receptor beta chain was sequenced during a study of T cell responses to AZD1222 COVID-19 vaccine. The method was immunoSEQ multiplex PCR; TCRdb's version includes in-frame clones alone and lacks a portion of them. The specimen's table records 150,000 or so clones. The CDR3 extends over 14 amino acids. Germline V gives CDR1 ENHRY, CDR2 SYGVKD. The ends were cut back, 4 bases at V and 8 bases at J, with 17 bases in the middle. The chain combines TRBV10-3 with TRBJ1-1; D uncertain. Sample: peripheral blood. The sequence was obtained from an adult in good health. CDR3: CAISVGPSRPEAFF. The CDR3 DNA is TGTGCCATCAGTGTAGGCCCGTCCAGACCCGAAGCTTTCTTT.